This T cell receptor (beta chain) appears in the sequencing data of a study of blood T cell repertoires in COVID-19. Germline trimming cut 5 bases from V and 13 bases from J; bases unmatched to any gene: 8. Germline V gene lookup returns CDR1 DFQATT and CDR2 SNEGSKA (reference sequence). The CDR3 totals 11 residues. Method: immunoSEQ multiplex PCR; TCRdb's copy keeps in-frame clones and lacks some. The repertoire holds 150,000 or so clones, with approximately 80% as singletons. The table lists this clone with a count of one. Sequenced sample: peripheral blood. The J gene is TRBJ1-3, the V gene TRBV20-1, with 7 bases aligning to TRBD1. The TCR originated in a woman over 75 with acute or convalescent COVID-19. CDR3 residues: CSASTRQGIYF. The CDR3 bases are TGCAGTGCTTCCACTCGACAGGGAATATATTTT.